The 9 T cell receptor beta chains given below trace back to one sample, sequenced in a study of T cell repertoires in cytomegalovirus infection. One entry per CDR3 protein results from TCRdb running MiXCR on the reads. Of tens of thousands of distinct CDR3 sequences in the sample, about 20% were seen once. Their antigens are not known. The sample consisted of CD8+ T cells from cultured PBMCs, taken from culture after CMV antigen stimulation. The receptors were sampled from a human donor in good health (CMV status not recorded). Some clones in this sample may be carry-over from other donors' samples.

This clonotype has a handful of counts. As DNA, the CDR3 is TGTGCCGGGGGGGAGGGGCCCTACAATGAGCAGTTCTTC. Translation gives CAGGEGPYNEQFF. The chain links TRBV11-1 to TRBJ2-1, with TRBD2 matching 7 bases. V shed 11 bases, J shed 2 bases, and the junction held 6 bases outside the gene matches. Germline CDR1 SGHAT, CDR2 FQDESV (reference sequence). The CDR3 covers 13 residues.

The chain combines TRBV28 with TRBJ1-5, with D possibly matching TRBD1 (6 bases). V lost 5 bases and J 3 bases, leaving 17 bases between the germline ends. Germline V CDR1 and CDR2: MDHEN, SYDVKM. The CDR3 is made up of 16 amino acids. CDR3 loop: CASSPVTGIFNQPQHF. The DNA of the CDR3 is TGTGCCAGCAGTCCCGTAACAGGGATCTTCAATCAGCCCCAGCATTTT.

V usage is TRBV20-1 and J usage is TRBJ2-7, with a possible D match to TRBD2 (6 bases). The CDR3 length is 15 residues. Germline CDR1 reads DFQATT; CDR2 reads SNEGSKA (reference sequence). V lost 6 bases and J lost 0, with 18 bases in between. Written as DNA, the CDR3 is TGCAGTGCCCCTTACGGGGGAACGGGCTCCTACGAGCAGTACTTC. Translated, it gives CSAPYGGTGSYEQYF.

This clonotype was seen more than once but under ten times. The V call is TRBV19, the J call TRBJ2-7; the match to TRBD1 covers 7 bases. The CDR3 contains 12 residues. V shed 10 bases, J shed 6 bases, and the junction held 9 bases outside the gene matches. Germline CDR1 reads LNHDA; CDR2 reads SQIVND (reference sequence). The CDR3 spells CATKKGASEQYF. CDR3 coding DNA: TGTGCCACCAAAAAGGGGGCGAGCGAGCAGTACTTC.

The chain uses TRBV6-5 and TRBJ1-4; 9 bases match TRBD1. Germline-derived CDR1 and CDR2 are MNHEY and SVGAGI. The CDR3 sequence is 14 residues long. After removal of 4 bases from V and 8 bases from J, the junction contained 5 bases not matched to a gene. The CDR3 DNA follows: TGTGCCAGCAGTTCGGACAGGGGAGACGAAAAACTGTTTTTT. Translated: CASSSDRGDEKLFF.

V and J are TRBV7-6 and TRBJ2-5, with D uncertain. The V end was cut by 3 bases, the J end by 1 base, with 12 bases between. This CDR3 contains 15 residues. CDR1 is SGHVS, CDR2 FNYEAQ, per germline. CDR3 in amino acids: CASSFISSGQETQYF. CDR3 in DNA: TGTGCCAGCAGCTTTATATCTTCGGGCCAAGAGACCCAGTACTTC.

The chain recombines TRBV12-3 or TRBV12-4 with TRBJ1-5, with unresolved D. Trimming shortened V by 7 bases and J by 1 base, and 11 bases separated the two germline ends. CDR3 size: 14 residues. The CDR3 reads CASTLGLSNQPQHF. The CDR3 DNA sequence: TGTGCCAGCACCCTGGGTCTCAGCAATCAGCCCCAGCATTTT.

This clonotype was detected only a few times. The rearrangement uses TRBV28 and TRBJ2-5, with D possibly TRBD2 on 5 matching bases. The CDR3 is 14 residues long. V was trimmed by 6 bases and J by 1 base, leaving 12 bases between them. The germline CDR1 and CDR2 sequences are MDHEN and SYDVKM. The CDR3 sequence is CASSRGLLQETQYF. The CDR3 nucleotides are TGTGCCAGCAGCCGCGGACTGCTCCAAGAGACCCAGTACTTC.

This clonotype was detected only a few times. The CDR3 loop is CASSSREGFYSGANVLTF. The CDR3, as DNA: TGTGCCAGTAGCTCCAGGGAAGGGTTCTACTCTGGGGCCAACGTCCTGACTTTC. The chain employs TRBV19 and TRBJ2-6; maybe TRBD1 (5 bases). This CDR3 has 18 residues. Germline CDR1 is LNHDA and CDR2 is SQIVND (reference sequence). V was pared by 6 bases and J by 0 bases, with 18 bases between.